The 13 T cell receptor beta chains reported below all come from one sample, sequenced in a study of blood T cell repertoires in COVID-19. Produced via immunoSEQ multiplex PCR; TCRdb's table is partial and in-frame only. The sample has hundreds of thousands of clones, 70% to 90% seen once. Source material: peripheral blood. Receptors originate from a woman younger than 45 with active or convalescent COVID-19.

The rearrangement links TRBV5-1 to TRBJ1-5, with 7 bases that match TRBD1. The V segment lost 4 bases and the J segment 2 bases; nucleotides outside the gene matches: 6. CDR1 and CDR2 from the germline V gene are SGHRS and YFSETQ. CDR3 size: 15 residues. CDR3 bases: TGCGCCAGCAGCGTGACAACAGGGGGCAATCAGCCCCAGCATTTT. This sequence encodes CASSVTTGGNQPQHF.

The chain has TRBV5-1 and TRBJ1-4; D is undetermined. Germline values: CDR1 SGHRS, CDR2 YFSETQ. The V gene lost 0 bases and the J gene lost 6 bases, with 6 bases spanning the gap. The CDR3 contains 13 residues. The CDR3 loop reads CASSLVGDEKLFF. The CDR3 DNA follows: TGCGCCAGCAGCTTGGTCGGGGATGAAAAACTGTTTTTT.

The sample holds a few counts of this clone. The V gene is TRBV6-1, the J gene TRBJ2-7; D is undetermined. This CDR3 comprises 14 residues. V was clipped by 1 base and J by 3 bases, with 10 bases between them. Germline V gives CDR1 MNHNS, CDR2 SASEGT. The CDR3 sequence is CASSEGVLYYEQYF. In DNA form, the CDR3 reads TGTGCCAGCAGTGAAGGTGTACTCTACTACGAGCAGTACTTC.

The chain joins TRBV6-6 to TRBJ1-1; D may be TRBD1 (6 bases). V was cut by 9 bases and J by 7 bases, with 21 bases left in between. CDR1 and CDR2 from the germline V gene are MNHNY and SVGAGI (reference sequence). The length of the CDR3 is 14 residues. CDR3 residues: CASMRGSALIEAFF. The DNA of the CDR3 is TGTGCCAGTATGAGGGGGTCCGCCCTAATTGAAGCTTTCTTT.

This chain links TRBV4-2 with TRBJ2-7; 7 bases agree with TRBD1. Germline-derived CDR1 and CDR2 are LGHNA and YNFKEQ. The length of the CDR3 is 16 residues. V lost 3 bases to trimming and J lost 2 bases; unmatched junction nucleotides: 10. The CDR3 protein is CASSQTTGTVTYEQYF. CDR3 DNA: TGTGCCAGCAGCCAGACAACCGGGACAGTTACCTACGAGCAGTACTTC.

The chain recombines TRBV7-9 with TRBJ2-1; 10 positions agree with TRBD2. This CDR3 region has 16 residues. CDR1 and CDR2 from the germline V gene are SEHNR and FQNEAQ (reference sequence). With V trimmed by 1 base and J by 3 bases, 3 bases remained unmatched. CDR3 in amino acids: CASSLEASGSYNEQFF. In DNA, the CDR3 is TGTGCCAGCAGCTTAGAGGCTAGCGGGAGCTACAATGAGCAGTTCTTC.

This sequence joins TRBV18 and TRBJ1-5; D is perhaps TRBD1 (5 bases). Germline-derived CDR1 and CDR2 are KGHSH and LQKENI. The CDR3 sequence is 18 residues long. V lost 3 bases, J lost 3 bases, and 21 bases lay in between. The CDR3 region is CASSPEAFQGVDNQPQHF. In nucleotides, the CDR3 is TGTGCCAGCTCACCCGAAGCTTTTCAAGGGGTTGACAATCAGCCCCAGCATTTT.

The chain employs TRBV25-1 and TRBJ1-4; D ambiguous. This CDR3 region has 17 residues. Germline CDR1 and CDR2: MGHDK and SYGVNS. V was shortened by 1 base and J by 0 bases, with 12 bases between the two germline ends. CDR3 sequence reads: CASSEWATYSTNEKLFF. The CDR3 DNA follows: TGTGCCAGCAGTGAATGGGCCACCTACTCAACTAATGAAAAACTGTTTTTT.

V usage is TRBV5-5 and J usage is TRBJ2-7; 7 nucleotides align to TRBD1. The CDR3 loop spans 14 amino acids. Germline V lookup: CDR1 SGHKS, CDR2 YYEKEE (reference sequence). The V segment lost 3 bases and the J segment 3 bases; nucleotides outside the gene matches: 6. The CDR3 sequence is CASSSSTGIYEQYF. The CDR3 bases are TGTGCCAGCAGCTCCTCGACAGGGATCTACGAGCAGTACTTC. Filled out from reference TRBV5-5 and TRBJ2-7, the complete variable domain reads DAGVTQSPTHLIKTRGQQVTLRCSPISGHKSVSWYQQVLGQGPQFIFQYYEKEERGRGNFPDRFSARQFPNYSSELNVNALLLGDSALYLCASSSSTGIYEQYFGPGTRLTVT.

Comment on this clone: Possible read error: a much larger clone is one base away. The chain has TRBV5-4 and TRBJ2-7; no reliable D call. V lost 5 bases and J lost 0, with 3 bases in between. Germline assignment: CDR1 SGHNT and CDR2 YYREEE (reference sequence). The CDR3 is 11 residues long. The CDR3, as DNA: TGTGCCAGCAGTTACTCCTACGAGCAGTACTTC. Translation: CASSYSYEQYF.

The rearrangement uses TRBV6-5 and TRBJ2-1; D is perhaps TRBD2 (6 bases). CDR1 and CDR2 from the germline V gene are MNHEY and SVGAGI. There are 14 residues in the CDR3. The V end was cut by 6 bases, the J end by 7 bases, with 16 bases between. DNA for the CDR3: TGTGCCAGCAGGGTGGGGGTCGCGGGGAATGAGCAGTTCTTC. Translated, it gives CASRVGVAGNEQFF.

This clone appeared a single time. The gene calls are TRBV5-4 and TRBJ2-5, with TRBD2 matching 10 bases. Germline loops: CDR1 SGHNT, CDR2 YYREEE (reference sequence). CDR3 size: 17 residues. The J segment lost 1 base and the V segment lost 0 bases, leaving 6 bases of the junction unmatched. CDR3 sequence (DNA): TGTGCCAGCAGCTTGGTGGGTAGCGGGGGGTTCCAAGAGACCCAGTACTTC. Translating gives CASSLVGSGGFQETQYF. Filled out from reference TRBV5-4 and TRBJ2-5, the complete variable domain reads ETGVTQSPTHLIKTRGQQVTLRCSSQSGHNTVSWYQQALGQGPQFIFQYYREEENGRGNFPPRFSGLQFPNYSSELNVNALELDDSALYLCASSLVGSGGFQETQYFGPGTRLLVL.

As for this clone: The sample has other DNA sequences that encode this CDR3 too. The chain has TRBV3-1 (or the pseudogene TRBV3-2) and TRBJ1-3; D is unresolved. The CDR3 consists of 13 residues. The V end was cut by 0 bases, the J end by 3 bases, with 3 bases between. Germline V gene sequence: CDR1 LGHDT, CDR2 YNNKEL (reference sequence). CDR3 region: CASSQDRGNTIYF. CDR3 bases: TGTGCCAGCAGCCAAGATCGTGGAAACACCATATATTTT.